The clone carrying this T cell receptor beta chain was counted at least ten times. The antigen remains unidentified. Trimming shortened V by 2 bases and J by 1 base, and 10 bases separated the two germline ends. The germline CDR1 and CDR2 sequences are LNHNV and YYDKDF (reference sequence). The CDR3 loop spans 15 amino acids. From 5'RACE with constant-segment primers came TCR alpha and TCR beta cDNA libraries that carried sample barcodes and UMIs. TCRdb fed the 5' RACE reads into MiXCR, producing one record per CDR3 protein. This sample has approximately 300,000 distinct CDR3 sequences; under 8.5% occur once, and the top ten carry about 20%. This sample was taken from a study of T-cell memory formation after mild COVID-19. Overall study results and limits: The study found balanced CD4/CD8 in clones contracting day 15 to 85 and a CD4+ lean in later expanders. CD8+ contracting clones occupied EMRA, while CD4+ ones occupied mainly CM and EM.

The chain links TRBV15 to TRBJ2-3, with D possibly being TRBD2 (6 bases). This sequence originates from a man aged 18 to 29 who had mild COVID-19 (a few samples of this study predate the infection). Cell type and time point are not known. Specimen: PBMCs or a T cell subset sorted from them (not recorded which). CDR3 nucleotide sequence: TGTGCCACCAGCAGACGGGGGATCGGCACAGATACGCAGTATTTT. Translation gives CATSRRGIGTDTQYF.